This paragraph reports one TCR beta chain. The purity of all sorted populations exceeded 98%. This entry belongs to a study of beta chain features in type 1 diabetes. Reverse transcription of all isolated RNA meant that expressed TCRB transcripts were sequenced. This table comes from immunoSEQ multiplex PCR, and its TCRdb copy is limited to in-frame clones, with some not included. The sample consists of around 300,000 clones, 8% of them appearing once. The CDR3 sequence is 16 residues long. Per the germline V gene, CDR1 is GTSNPN and CDR2 is SVGIG (reference sequence). V lost 2 bases to trimming and J lost 9 bases, with 23 bases between them.

The specimen sequenced was central memory CD4+ T cells from blood. The genes are TRBV30 and TRBJ1-3, with D hard to call. The source of this sequence is a woman younger than 30 in good health. The CDR3 bases are TGTGCCTGGAGTCAGAAGGCCCCGGGAAGAGAAATCACCATATATTTT. Its translation is CAWSQKAPGREITIYF.